A selection of T cell receptor beta chains follows, all from one sample in a study of blood T cell repertoires in COVID-19. Here immunoSEQ multiplex PCR was the method, and the copy in TCRdb shows in-frame clones only, minus some. The data contain around 310,000 clones, approximately 89% of them singletons. The material sequenced was PBMCs or T cells enriched from blood (not recorded which). These receptors came from a woman in her thirties who had recovered from COVID-19. The CDR3 runs from the conserved cysteine through the conserved F or W. Each record gives: D gene, J gene, clone size, V gene, CDR3 DNA, CDR3 protein. D genes are given only for firm matches. Size values are once, few and many counts, or a class for expanded clones, and some rows have none.

d_gene: TRBD2; j_gene: TRBJ2-1; abundance: -; v_gene: TRBV5-1; CDR3nt: TGCGCCAGCAGCGTGGGACTAGCGGGAGGAAGTGAGCAGTTCTTC; CDR3aa: CASSVGLAGGSEQFF
d_gene: -; j_gene: TRBJ2-7; abundance: -; v_gene: TRBV6-6; CDR3nt: TGTGCCAGCAGTTACCCGGGAAGATCCTACGAGCAGTACTTC; CDR3aa: CASSYPGRSYEQYF
d_gene: -; j_gene: TRBJ2-7; abundance: -; v_gene: TRBV29-1; CDR3nt: TGCAGCGCTTCGGGTGGTTATTCCTACGAGCAGTACTTC; CDR3aa: CSASGGYSYEQYF
d_gene: -; j_gene: TRBJ1-5; abundance: -; v_gene: TRBV28; CDR3nt: TGTGCCAGCAGTGAACAGCGGTCTGGCCAGCATTTT; CDR3aa: CASSEQRSGQHF
d_gene: TRBD1; j_gene: TRBJ2-7; abundance: -; v_gene: TRBV5-1; CDR3nt: TGCGCCAGCAGCCCCGGGACAGTATACGAGCAGTACTTC; CDR3aa: CASSPGTVYEQYF
d_gene: -; j_gene: TRBJ2-3; abundance: -; v_gene: TRBV21-1; CDR3nt: TGTGCCAGCAGCAAATACAGGGGGCTGCTCAAAGTAGGTACGCAGTATTTT; CDR3aa: CASSKYRGLLKVGTQYF
d_gene: TRBD1; j_gene: TRBJ1-6; abundance: -; v_gene: TRBV14; CDR3nt: TGTGCCAGCAGCCAACGATGGACAGGAGAGGGTTCACCCCTCCACTTT; CDR3aa: CASSQRWTGEGSPLHF
d_gene: -; j_gene: TRBJ2-7; abundance: -; v_gene: TRBV5-4; CDR3nt: TGTGCCAGCAGCTTAGGTAGCGGAAGACCCTACGAGCAGTACTTC; CDR3aa: CASSLGSGRPYEQYF
d_gene: -; j_gene: TRBJ2-2; abundance: -; v_gene: TRBV29-1; CDR3nt: TGCAGCGTTGACGGGGAGAACACCGGGGAGCTGTTTTTT; CDR3aa: CSVDGENTGELFF
d_gene: -; j_gene: TRBJ1-5; abundance: -; v_gene: TRBV5-1; CDR3nt: TGCGCCAGCAGCTTTGAGGGTAATAGTCAGCCCCAGCATTTT; CDR3aa: CASSFEGNSQPQHF
d_gene: TRBD1; j_gene: TRBJ2-5; abundance: -; v_gene: TRBV28; CDR3nt: TGTGCCAGCAGTTTCGACAGGGAAGAGACCCAGTACTTC; CDR3aa: CASSFDREETQYF
d_gene: -; j_gene: TRBJ2-1; abundance: -; v_gene: TRBV6-5; CDR3nt: TGTGCCAGCAGCTTAACCCCGAGAGGGACTTTGGTGCAGTTCTTC; CDR3aa: CASSLTPRGTLVQFF
d_gene: TRBD2; j_gene: TRBJ2-1; abundance: once; v_gene: TRBV28; CDR3nt: TGTGCCAGCAGCCCAGAAGGGACTAGCGGAAGAAATGAGCAGTTCTTC; CDR3aa: CASSPEGTSGRNEQFF
d_gene: TRBD1; j_gene: TRBJ2-1; abundance: -; v_gene: TRBV7-8; CDR3nt: TGTGCCAGCAGTAGGACAGGGGGCGAGACCTACAATGAGCAGTTCTTC; CDR3aa: CASSRTGGETYNEQFF
d_gene: TRBD1; j_gene: TRBJ1-5; abundance: -; v_gene: TRBV6-2/TRBV6-3; CDR3nt: TGTGCCAGCAGTTACTCGGACAGGGTGGGCAATCAGCCCCAGCATTTT; CDR3aa: CASSYSDRVGNQPQHF